Listed here are 22 T cell receptor beta chains from one sample, sequenced in a study of shared clonotypes between healthy human individuals (dated by TCRdb to the early 2020s). Library prep was done by the immunoSEQ multiplex PCR assay. The table was pulled from immuneACCESS by TCRdb, which kept in-frame rearrangements only. Such tables lose some clones; where checked, under half of the loss comes from unresolved V genes, and the rest has no known cause. The sample table lists about 490,000 clones, over 70% of them with a count of one. The top ten constitute roughly 13% of the sample. Sequenced input: PBMCs. Receptors originate from a woman in her forties in good health. Some clones in this sample may be carry-over from other donors' samples.

The chain links TRBV10-2 to TRBJ2-5; D not certain. This CDR3 is 11 amino acids long. V lost 6 bases and J 2 bases, leaving 4 bases between the germline ends. CDR1 is WSHSY, CDR2 SAAADI, per germline. This chain's CDR3 is CASSLQETQYF. CDR3 sequence (DNA): TGCGCCAGCAGCCTACAAGAGACCCAGTACTTC.

For this clone: A read error is the likely source, as a far larger clone sits one nucleotide away. This chain connects TRBV6-5 to TRBJ2-7; D unresolved. Germline V gene data show CDR1 as MNHEY and CDR2 as SVGAGI. This CDR3 comprises 12 residues. The germline V and J ends were trimmed by 11 bases and 4 bases, with 15 bases remaining between them. DNA for the CDR3: TGTGCCCACGCGCTAGGTATGTACGAGCAGTACTTC. Its translation: CAHALGMYEQYF.

DNA of the CDR3: TGTGCCAAGGATCGAACAAAGTACTCTGGAAACACCATATATTTT. Translated: CAKDRTKYSGNTIYF. This rearrangement joins TRBV5-3 to TRBJ1-3; no clear D. TRBV5-3 is labeled an ORF, and its function is uncertain. The CDR3 loop spans 15 amino acids. V lost 9 bases and J lost 0, with 16 bases in between.

This chain links TRBV5-4 with TRBJ2-7; TRBD2 matches at 10 bases. After removal of 1 base from V and 6 bases from J, the junction contained 13 bases not matched to a gene. The CDR3 contains 17 residues. Per germline, CDR1 SGHNT and CDR2 YYREEE (reference sequence). The CDR3 region is CASSLPSGSVAIGEQYF. DNA for the CDR3: TGTGCCAGCAGCTTGCCTAGCGGGAGTGTAGCCATCGGCGAGCAGTACTTC.

The chain couples TRBV18 to TRBJ1-5; D is unresolved. The CDR3 runs to 15 residues. CDR1 is KGHSH, CDR2 LQKENI, per germline. Trimming removed 2 bases at V and 0 bases at J, with 8 bases between. In DNA, the CDR3 is TGTGCCAGCTCACCAAACGGTGATAGCAATCAGCCCCAGCATTTT. Its translation: CASSPNGDSNQPQHF.

Note on this clone: With a far larger clone one base away, a read error is the likely cause. The rearrangement links TRBV4-1 to TRBJ2-7; D unresolved. The CDR3 runs 15 residues. Germline V CDR1 and CDR2: MGHRA, YSYEKL. With 1 base removed from V and 0 bases from J, the gap between germline ends came to 10 bases. The CDR3 is CASSQGHWSSYEQYF. The CDR3 DNA follows: TGCGCCAGCAGCCAAGGTCACTGGAGCTCCTACGAGCAGTACTTC.

The chain links TRBV6-1 to TRBJ2-7; 8 bases are shared with TRBD1. From germline, CDR1 is MNHNS and CDR2 SASEGT. This CDR3 has 13 amino acids. Trimming cost V 6 bases and J 2 bases; bases outside gene matches: 3. CDR3 loop: CASRDRAPYEQYF. CDR3 DNA sequence: TGTGCCAGCAGGGACAGGGCACCCTACGAGCAGTACTTC.

This chain joins TRBV6-5 and TRBJ2-7, with 8 bases aligning to TRBD2. This CDR3 is 14 amino acids long. V lost 5 bases to trimming and J lost 7 bases; unmatched junction nucleotides: 10. Germline V gene lookup returns CDR1 MNHEY and CDR2 SVGAGI. The CDR3 sequence is CASSKDIGGREQYF. The CDR3 DNA reads TGTGCCAGCAGTAAGGACATCGGCGGGAGGGAGCAGTACTTC.

This clone occurred once. A far larger clone differs by one base, so this is likely a read error. V and J are TRBV6-5 and TRBJ2-3, with 12 bases lining up with TRBD2. Trimming cost V 4 bases and J 4 bases; bases outside gene matches: 3. The CDR3 contains 15 residues. CDR1 is MNHEY and CDR2 is SVGAGI in the germline V gene. The CDR3 DNA follows: TGTGCCAGCAGTTTCCCTAGCGGGAGGGCAGATACGCAGTATTTT. This translates into CASSFPSGRADTQYF.

V gene TRBV7-2 combines with J gene TRBJ2-7, with D maybe TRBD2 (6 bases). Germline-derived CDR1 and CDR2 are SGHTA and FQGNSA. The CDR3 length is 16 residues. V shed 3 bases and J shed 9 bases, with 24 bases lying between them. The CDR3, as DNA: TGTGCCAGCAGCTTCATTGGCGGGGAACCTACGAATGGGCAGTACTTC. It is translated as CASSFIGGEPTNGQYF. The full variable domain, completed using reference TRBV7-2 and TRBJ2-7, is GAGVSQSPSNKVTEKGKDVELRCDPISGHTALYWYRQSLGQGLEFLIYFQGNSAPDKSGLPSDRFSAERTGGSVSTLTIQRTQQEDSAVYLCASSFIGGEPTNGQYFGPGTRLTVT.

The chain uses TRBV12-5 and TRBJ2-5; the match to TRBD1 covers 7 bases. This CDR3 contains 14 residues. CDR1 is LGHNT, CDR2 FRNRAP, per germline. The junction had 6 bases not matched to a gene; V was cut back by 6 bases and J by 2 bases. CDR3 in amino acids: CASGEGQPQETQYF. CDR3 coding DNA: TGTGCTAGTGGAGAGGGACAGCCTCAAGAGACCCAGTACTTC.

Concerning this clone itself: A far larger clone is one base from this, pointing to a likely read error. The V gene is TRBV18, the J gene TRBJ2-6; no reliable D call. V shed 2 bases and J shed 3 bases, with 8 bases lying between them. Germline loops: CDR1 KGHSH, CDR2 LQKENI. This CDR3 region has 15 residues. CDR3 bases: TGTGCCAGCTCACCAGAGTTCTATGGGGCCAACGTCCTGACTTTC. Translating it yields CASSPEFYGANVLTF.

This clone was seen just once. A far larger clone is just one base off, so this is likely a read error. The chain employs TRBV4-3 and TRBJ1-5; unclear D gene. Germline CDR1 reads LGHNA; CDR2 reads YSLEER. The CDR3 has 19 amino acids. V was trimmed by 2 bases and J by 3 bases, leaving 23 bases between them. Here the CDR3 reads CASSQYWPATSILNQPQHF. The CDR3 DNA reads TGCGCCAGCAGCCAATATTGGCCCGCCACGTCCATCCTCAATCAGCCCCAGCATTTT.

This clone has just a few counts. The rearrangement uses TRBV9 and TRBJ2-2, with D possibly matching TRBD2 (6 bases). This CDR3 region has 15 residues. The V end was cut by 4 bases, the J end by 8 bases, with 18 bases between. Germline V gene data show CDR1 as SGDLS and CDR2 as YYNGEE. CDR3 region: CASSPGTYQRGELFF. The CDR3 DNA reads as TGTGCCAGCAGCCCTGGGACTTACCAACGAGGGGAGCTGTTTTTT.

The chain carries TRBV2 and TRBJ2-1; D may correspond to TRBD1 or TRBD2 (5 bases each). This CDR3 has 17 amino acids. CDR1 is SNHLY, CDR2 FYNNEI, per germline. Trimming shortened V by 7 bases and J by 2 bases, and 21 bases separated the two germline ends. DNA of the CDR3: TGTGCCAGCAACCATGGTGGGGGACCTAGACCCTACAATGAGCAGTTCTTC. Translating gives CASNHGGGPRPYNEQFF. Full variable domain (remainder filled in from reference TRBV2 and TRBJ2-1): EPEVTQTPSHQVTQMGQEVILRCVPISNHLYFYWYRQILGQKVEFLVSFYNNEISEKSEIFDDQFSVERPDGSNFTLKIRSTKLEDSAMYFCASNHGGGPRPYNEQFFGPGTRLTVL.

V is TRBV10-2 and J is TRBJ2-1, with D uncertain. Germline assignment: CDR1 WSHSY and CDR2 SAAADI. V shed 3 bases and J shed 5 bases, with 5 bases lying between them. The CDR3 sequence is 12 residues long. The CDR3 sequence: CASSEQHNEQFF. The CDR3 DNA follows: TGCGCCAGCAGTGAACAGCACAATGAGCAGTTCTTC.

V and J are TRBV11-3 and TRBJ2-3; 9 nucleotides align to TRBD1. Germline V lookup: CDR1 SGHNT, CDR2 YENEEA. This CDR3 region has 15 residues. Germline trimming cut 5 bases from V and 5 bases from J; bases unmatched to any gene: 8. The DNA of the CDR3 is TGTGCCAGCAGCCGAACAGGGGGCAGGGGAGATACGCAGTATTTT. Amino acid sequence: CASSRTGGRGDTQYF.

The chain combines TRBV2 with TRBJ2-3; D not resolved. There are 12 residues in the CDR3. Trimming shortened V by 9 bases and J by 2 bases, and 9 bases separated the two germline ends. Germline loops: CDR1 SNHLY, CDR2 FYNNEI. In DNA form, the CDR3 reads TGTGCCAGTGATGAGTACACAGATACGCAGTATTTT. Its protein product is CASDEYTDTQYF.

Note on this clone: A far larger clone differs by one base, so this is likely a read error. This rearrangement joins TRBV4-3 to TRBJ2-7; D may be TRBD2 (5 bases). CDR3 length: 15 amino acids. CDR1 LGHNA and CDR2 YSLEER come from the germline V gene. The CDR3 region is CASSQESGEYYVQYF. CDR3 DNA sequence: TGCGCCAGCAGCCAAGAGAGCGGCGAGTACTACGTGCAGTACTTC.

The count of this clone is one. The genes are TRBV27 and TRBJ2-1; 8 bases align to TRBD2. V trimming: 8 bases; J trimming: 7 bases; junction bases outside the gene matches: 19. The CDR3 is 17 residues long. CDR1 is MNHEY and CDR2 is SMNVEV in the germline V gene (reference sequence). As DNA, the CDR3 is TGTGCCAGCTCCCAAAGGAGGACTAGCAGGAGTTGGAATGAGCAGTTCTTC. Translated, it gives CASSQRRTSRSWNEQFF.

This sequence joins TRBV6-5 and TRBJ1-1, with D possibly matching TRBD1 (5 bases). This CDR3 contains 14 residues. The V end was cut by 0 bases, the J end by 4 bases, with 9 bases between. CDR1 is MNHEY and CDR2 is SVGAGI in the germline V gene. The CDR3 loop is CASSYSGVVTEAFF. The DNA of the CDR3 is TGTGCCAGCAGTTACTCAGGGGTGGTCACTGAAGCTTTCTTT.

As regards this clone: Compared with germline, one end of the junction differs, possibly owing to a read error. The chain has TRBV11-2 and TRBJ2-1, with 13 bases aligning to TRBD2. CDR1 is SGHAT and CDR2 is FQNNGV in the germline V gene. The CDR3 consists of 15 residues. CDR3: CASSHGLAGADEQFF. CDR3 sequence (DNA): TGCGCCAGCAGCCATGGACTAGCGGGAGCGGATGAGCAGTTCTTC.